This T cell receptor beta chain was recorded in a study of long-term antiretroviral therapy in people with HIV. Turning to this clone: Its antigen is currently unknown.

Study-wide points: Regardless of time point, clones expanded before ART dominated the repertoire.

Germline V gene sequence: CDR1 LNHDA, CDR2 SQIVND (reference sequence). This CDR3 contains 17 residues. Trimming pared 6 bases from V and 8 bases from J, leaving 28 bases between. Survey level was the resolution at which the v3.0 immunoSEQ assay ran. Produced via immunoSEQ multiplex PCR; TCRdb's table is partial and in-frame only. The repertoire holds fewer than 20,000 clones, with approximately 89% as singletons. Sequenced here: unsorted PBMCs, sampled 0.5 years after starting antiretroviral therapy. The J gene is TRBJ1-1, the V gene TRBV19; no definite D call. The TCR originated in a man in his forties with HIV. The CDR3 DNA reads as TGTGCCAGTAGAATATCAGCCCCCGGGTCCAGTCCCCTCGAAGCTTTCTTT. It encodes CASRISAPGSSPLEAFF.